This TCR beta chain was observed in a study of cytomegalovirus exposure and HLA in healthy donors. Study findings and constraints: One later analysis reportedly identified an Asian-associated ancestry cluster that showed fewer N-insertions than the approximately 700-donor mean.

Primers for the PCR totalled 60 Vbeta and 13 Jbeta. Data came from immunoSEQ multiplex PCR; TCRdb stores just in-frame clones and leaves some out. The table has 100,000 to 150,000 clones, 60% to 85% seen once; the top ten hold 4.9%. Trimming stripped 5 bases from V and 2 bases from J, with 26 bases between. CDR1 SGHTA and CDR2 FQGNSA come from the germline V gene. The CDR3 extends over 19 amino acids. Worth noting for this clone: Antigen specificity is unknown.

When sampled, the donors appeared nominally healthy, though they likely had unrecorded immune exposures. The chain joins TRBV7-2 to TRBJ2-3; D perhaps matches TRBD2 (6 bases). This receptor was obtained from a man between 45 and 60 years old in good health and CMV-seropositive. Source material: PBMCs. The CDR3 sequence is CASSPPSRRASPHTDTQYF. CDR3 DNA sequence: TGTGCCAGCAGCCCCCCGAGTAGGAGGGCCTCCCCCCACACAGATACGCAGTATTTT.